This paragraph covers one T cell receptor (beta chain) sequence. The sample carries other DNA sequences with the same CDR3. CDR3 length: 10 amino acids. The V and J ends lost 6 bases and 2 bases respectively, with 2 bases between them. Germline values: CDR1 DFQATT, CDR2 SNEGSKA (reference sequence). Per the original data handling: Quantification of nucleated cells was approximated via reference gene primer amplification. Sequencing used immunoSEQ multiplex PCR; TCRdb keeps in-frame clones, though not all of them. Clone size and V and J calls were adopted from that table, with D and trimming inferred from the DNA. The sample records approximately 160,000 clones, about four fifths being singletons. This entry is derived from a study of blood T cell repertoires in COVID-19. The wider study: There were acute and convalescent COVID-19 samples, and they came from the United States, Italy and Spain. From T cells, B-cell-depleted T cells, or PBMCs came the material, which was cDNA or gDNA.

Sequencing was performed on peripheral blood. This chain links TRBV20-1 with TRBJ2-1; the D is unclear. The sequence derives from a young man with active or convalescent COVID-19. The CDR3 sequence is CSATYNEQFF. For the CDR3, the DNA is TGCAGTGCCACCTACAATGAGCAGTTCTTC.